These 11 T cell receptor beta chains were sequenced from one sample in a study of neurological immune-mediated disorders. TCRdb re-called the 5' RACE reads with MiXCR, one entry per CDR3 protein. The sample yields tens of thousands of distinct CDR3 sequences, 20% to 30% seen once. The sequencing sample was made of PBMCs. Receptors originate from a woman between 70 and 85 years old in good health.

V and J are TRBV7-3 and TRBJ2-2; TRBD1 matches at 7 bases. V was clipped by 3 bases and J by 5 bases; unmatched bases: 9. Germline V gene sequence: CDR1 SGHTA, CDR2 FQGTGA. The CDR3 consists of 16 residues. The CDR3 region has the DNA TGTGCCAGCAGCTTTGGGACAGCCCGGAATACCGGGGAGCTGTTTTTT. It translates to CASSFGTARNTGELFF.

This clonotype was recorded at least ten times. This sequence joins TRBV6-2 or TRBV6-3 and TRBJ1-5; D is undetermined. CDR1 and CDR2 (germline): MNHEY, SVGEGT. The CDR3 is made up of 12 amino acids. V was shortened by 6 bases and J by 7 bases, with 10 bases between the two germline ends. CDR3 in amino acids: CASSKVEQPQHF. For the CDR3, the DNA is TGTGCCAGCAGCAAGGTCGAACAGCCCCAGCATTTT.

This rearrangement joins TRBV7-2 to TRBJ2-1; TRBD2 agrees at 8 bases. Trimming took 2 bases from V and 6 from J; bases not matched to a gene: 6. The CDR3 is made up of 15 amino acids. CDR1 and CDR2 from the germline V gene are SGHTA and FQGNSA. The CDR3 sequence: CASSLRGLEFNEQFF. The CDR3 region has the DNA TGTGCCAGCAGCTTACGGGGACTAGAATTCAATGAGCAGTTCTTC.

This clonotype was seen ten or more times. The chain recombines TRBV2 with TRBJ2-5; D not resolved. The CDR3 runs to 13 residues. V dropped 7 bases and J dropped 2 bases, with 11 bases sitting between them. Germline V gives CDR1 SNHLY, CDR2 FYNNEI. The CDR3 DNA follows: TGTGCCAGCAAGTGGGGATTACAAGAGACCCAGTACTTC. Translating it yields CASKWGLQETQYF.

The V call is TRBV6-5, the J call TRBJ1-5; no clear D. This CDR3 is built from 16 residues. CDR1 and CDR2 (germline): MNHEY, SVGAGI. V was cut by 5 bases and J by 1 base, with 15 bases left in between. Here the CDR3 reads CASSQAGPQSNQPQHF. CDR3 nucleotides: TGTGCCAGCAGTCAAGCGGGCCCCCAGAGCAATCAGCCCCAGCATTTT.

This chain uses TRBV6-5 with TRBJ1-5; possible D gene TRBD1, 5 bases. CDR1 is MNHEY, CDR2 SVGAGI, per germline. The CDR3 contains 14 residues. V was clipped by 4 bases and J by 6 bases, with 13 bases between them. As DNA, the CDR3 is TGTGCCAGCAGTTTGGGGGAGGCGGGTCAGCCCCAGCATTTT. Translating it yields CASSLGEAGQPQHF.

In its sample, this clonotype was seen many times. The chain has TRBV7-9 and TRBJ2-7, with 9 bases that match TRBD1. V was pared by 6 bases and J by 5 bases, with 14 bases of the junction left unmatched. The length of the CDR3 is 16 residues. Germline V gives CDR1 SEHNR, CDR2 FQNEAQ (reference sequence). CDR3 residues: CASSFSWGTGNDEQYF. CDR3 coding DNA: TGTGCCAGCAGTTTCTCATGGGGGACAGGGAACGACGAGCAGTACTTC.

The V and J genes are TRBV5-1 and TRBJ2-1; D might be TRBD2 (6 bases). Germline assignment: CDR1 SGHRS and CDR2 YFSETQ. V lost 7 bases and J 3 bases, leaving 11 bases between the germline ends. The CDR3 has 13 amino acids. In DNA, the CDR3 is TGCGCCAGCGGTGCGGGAAACTACAATGAGCAGTTCTTC. It yields the protein CASGAGNYNEQFF.

The chain joins TRBV29-1 to TRBJ2-3; D not certain. V dropped 4 bases and J dropped 6 bases, with 20 bases sitting between them. This CDR3 is 15 amino acids long. CDR1 is SQVTM and CDR2 is ANQGSEA in the germline V gene. CDR3 sequence: CSVGQLLNLGDTQYF. As DNA, the CDR3 is TGCAGCGTTGGTCAGTTGCTAAACCTAGGCGATACGCAGTATTTT.

This clonotype was counted ten times or more. The chain couples TRBV7-9 to TRBJ2-7; perhaps TRBD1 as D (6 bases). Trimming removed 6 bases from V and 2 bases from J, with 11 bases in between. The CDR3 runs to 13 residues. CDR1 is SEHNR and CDR2 is FQNEAQ in the germline V gene (reference sequence). The CDR3 DNA reads TGTGCCAGCAGTAAGACAGGCCCCTACGAGCAGTACTTC. Its translation: CASSKTGPYEQYF.

This clonotype appeared many times. The genes are TRBV27 and TRBJ2-7, with TRBD1 identical over 10 bases. The CDR3 loop spans 13 amino acids. Germline V gene data show CDR1 as MNHEY and CDR2 as SMNVEV (reference sequence). V shed 8 bases and J 6 bases; nucleotides not matched to a gene: 7. The CDR3, as DNA: TGTGCCAGCCGGGACAGGGGTGTTCGCGAGCAGTACTTC. It yields the protein CASRDRGVREQYF.